A selection of T cell receptor beta chains follows, all from one sample in a study of naive and memory T cell subsets. TCRdb reprocessed the 5' RACE reads via MiXCR and lists one record per CDR3 protein. The top ten hold around 2.5% of the sample, which has fewer than 40,000 distinct CDR3 sequences, over 15% seen once. These receptor sequences come from a female donor in good health. Each CDR3 is given with its conserved first and last residue. Each record gives: J gene, CDR3 length, V gene, clone size, D gene, CDR3 protein, CDR3 DNA. D genes are given only for firm matches. Some rows mark clone size as missing; the rest say once, few, many or name a class of expanded clone.

>TRBJ2-7|11|TRBV20-1|many|TRBD1
CSAVRGYEQYF
TGCAGTGCTGTCAGGGGGTACGAGCAGTACTTC
>TRBJ2-5|15|TRBV7-2|many|-
CASSFAPRGGETQYF
TGTGCCAGCAGCTTCGCCCCCAGGGGGGGAGAGACCCAGTACTTC
>TRBJ1-2|13|TRBV7-9|many|-
CASSFDSGYGYTF
TGTGCCAGCAGCTTCGACAGCGGCTATGGCTACACCTTC
>TRBJ2-3|18|TRBV9|-|TRBD2
CASSVEAGGSSPTDTQYF
TGTGCCAGCAGCGTAGAGGCGGGGGGGAGTAGTCCGACAGATACGCAGTATTTT
>TRBJ1-2|17|TRBV14|few|-
CASSQDYWGTSNYGYTF
TGTGCCAGCAGCCAAGATTATTGGGGCACATCTAACTATGGCTACACCTTC
>TRBJ1-1|14|TRBV25-1|-|TRBD1
CASIGTGYNTEAFF
TGTGCCAGCATAGGGACAGGGTACAACACTGAAGCTTTCTTT
>TRBJ2-3|12|TRBV7-2|medium-sized|-
CASSPILNTQYF
TGTGCCAGCAGCCCGATCCTCAATACGCAGTATTTT
>TRBJ2-1|14|TRBV29-1|medium-sized|TRBD2
CSVVWLAGDNEQFF
TGCAGCGTTGTTTGGCTAGCGGGGGACAATGAGCAGTTCTTC
>TRBJ1-4|15|TRBV20-1|-|-
CSARDAGIWAEKLFF
TGCAGTGCTAGAGATGCAGGGATCTGGGCTGAAAAACTGTTTTTT
>TRBJ2-7|15|TRBV6-5|many|TRBD1
CASRPAGQGSYEQYF
TGTGCCAGCAGACCCGCGGGACAGGGTTCCTACGAGCAGTACTTC
>TRBJ2-3|12|TRBV7-2|many|-
CASSLDSGVQYF
TGTGCCAGCAGCTTAGACTCCGGCGTGCAGTATTTT
>TRBJ2-7|15|TRBV7-2|-|-
CASSMGWGAQYEQYF
TGTGCCAGCAGCATGGGATGGGGGGCACAGTACGAGCAGTACTTC